This T cell receptor (beta chain) was documented in a study of identical twins. Study-wide points: Conclusions were drawn cross-sectionally by statistical analysis, without following the same donors.

It was template switching that added a universal primer site, and there were unique molecular identifiers on the cDNA. Each CDR3 protein gets one entry after TCRdb re-called the 5' RACE reads with MiXCR. This repertoire shows fewer than 500,000 distinct CDR3 sequences, around an eighth found once; its top ten account for about 0.94%. No donor was unhealthy or non-Caucasian. This clonotype was seen many times. What it recognizes is unknown. Germline loops: CDR1 SQVTM, CDR2 ANQGSEA. The CDR3 is 14 amino acids. Trimming removed 3 bases at V and 8 bases at J, with 16 bases between. This same sample was also part of a study on yellow fever vaccine responses in identical twins. Per that study: On the reported evidence, twins' vaccine T cell responses seemed partly convergent and partly personalized.

This clonotype was sampled from a woman between 18 and 30 years old in good health. The genes are TRBV29-1 and TRBJ1-4, with a weak D call TRBD1 (6 bases). Material: CD4+ T cells sorted from blood. The DNA of the CDR3 is TGCAGCGTTGAGGTTCAGGGGCGGGGAGAAAAACTGTTTTTT. This sequence encodes CSVEVQGRGEKLFF.